This T cell receptor (beta chain) was obtained from a study of B cell selection in AIRE deficiency. Study-wide results and limits: Only about 9.3% of approximately 3,700 shared Treg sequences were patient-specific; about 33% healthy-specific. Approximately 31% of healthy-shared Treg sequences were found among patient Tconv cells. Shared Treg sequences were biased toward short CDR3s with few non-templated nucleotide insertions.

About this clone: Its target is not known.

The sorted conventional CD4 T cells were gated as CD4+CD127+. Assay: immunoSEQ multiplex PCR; the TCRdb copy retains only in-frame clones and omits some. The repertoire includes fewer than 30,000 clones, roughly 95% of them detected once, and about 0.25% sits in the top ten. The CDR3 covers 19 residues. The sequence was collected from a human donor in good health. Sequenced sample: CD4+CD127+ conventional T cells sorted from PBMCs. V usage is TRBV21-1 and J usage is TRBJ2-5; the table's D call, TRBD2, was not checked against the DNA. TRBV21-1 is described as a pseudogene. The CDR3 spells CASSKAGTSGSSIRGDQYF. As DNA, the CDR3 is TGTGCCAGCAGCAAAGCCGGGACTAGCGGGAGCTCTATCAGGGGAGACCAGTACTTC.